This passage covers 19 T cell receptor beta chains from one sample sequenced in a study of blood T cell repertoires in COVID-19 (dated by TCRdb to about 2020). Library creation used the immunoSEQ multiplex PCR assay. TCRdb limited this immuneACCESS table to in-frame rearrangements with V and J called. A share of clones is missing; checked studies link under half to unresolved V genes, and the rest is unexplained. The sample table records some 70,000 clones; 70% to 90% of these occur just once. The top ten clones comprise 2.5% to 3% of the sample. Sequencing was carried out using peripheral blood. These receptors all stem from a man in his 70s with active or convalescent COVID-19.

The V and J genes are TRBV19 and TRBJ1-2; 9 bases agree with TRBD1. Germline values: CDR1 LNHDA, CDR2 SQIVND (reference sequence). The CDR3 is 17 residues long. Trimming took 6 bases from V and 4 from J; bases not matched to a gene: 15. CDR3 DNA sequence: TGTGCCAGTAGCCTTGTGGGACAGGGATCAGTTATCTATGGCTACACCTTC. Encoded protein: CASSLVGQGSVIYGYTF.

The J gene is TRBJ2-1, the V gene TRBV5-1; D is possibly TRBD2 (5 bases). Germline CDR1 SGHRS, CDR2 YFSETQ. Between the trimmed V and J ends, which lost 4 bases and 8 bases, there was a span of 16 bases. This CDR3 has 14 amino acids. The CDR3 bases are TGCGCCAGCAGCCCCCGGAACGGGGTCCATGAGCAGTTCTTC. Its protein product is CASSPRNGVHEQFF.

DNA for the CDR3: TGCGCCAGCAGCTCGCAACAGGGGGTAGCGGCAAATGAGCAGTTCTTC. Its protein product is CASSSQQGVAANEQFF. The chain is built from TRBV5-1 and TRBJ2-1, with 8 bases identical to TRBD1. CDR1 and CDR2 from the germline V gene are SGHRS and YFSETQ. V was pared by 3 bases and J by 7 bases, with 12 bases of the junction left unmatched. There are 16 residues in the CDR3.

The chain joins TRBV7-6 to TRBJ2-5; TRBD2 matches 14 bases. The V segment lost 5 bases and the J segment 2 bases; nucleotides outside the gene matches: 4. The V gene's germline CDR1 is SGHVS and CDR2 FNYEAQ. This CDR3 contains 16 residues. The CDR3 loop is CASSMTSGRAQETQYF. CDR3 nucleotide sequence: TGTGCCAGCAGCATGACTAGCGGGAGGGCGCAAGAGACCCAGTACTTC.

The rearrangement links TRBV9 to TRBJ2-3; 14 bases align to TRBD2. The CDR3 consists of 15 residues. V dropped 4 bases and J dropped 6; count of bases not matched to a gene: 4. Germline V gene data show CDR1 as SGDLS and CDR2 as YYNGEE. The CDR3 DNA reads TGTGCCAGCAGCCCGCGGACTAGCGGGAGGGATACGCAGTATTTT. This encodes CASSPRTSGRDTQYF.

The rearrangement links TRBV5-5 to TRBJ1-1; the match to TRBD1 covers 12 bases. Germline V gives CDR1 SGHKS, CDR2 YYEKEE (reference sequence). The CDR3 has 19 amino acids. J gave up 3 bases and V 4 bases, and 16 bases lay outside the gene matches. The CDR3 protein is CASSDTGTGGGIVDTEAFF. CDR3 coding DNA: TGTGCCAGCAGCGACACCGGGACAGGGGGCGGAATAGTGGACACTGAAGCTTTCTTT.

The table lists this clone with a few counts. The gene calls are TRBV6-5 and TRBJ1-5; a weak D match, TRBD1 (6 bases). The V gene's germline CDR1 is MNHEY and CDR2 SVGAGI. This CDR3 spans 14 amino acids. With 7 bases removed from V and 3 bases from J, the gap between germline ends came to 13 bases. The CDR3 protein is CASIPGGPNQPQHF. CDR3 coding DNA: TGTGCCAGCATCCCGGGGGGGCCCAATCAGCCCCAGCATTTT.

The chain has TRBV15 and TRBJ1-2; D is unclear. This CDR3 has 14 amino acids. In germline, CDR1 is LNHNV, CDR2 YYDKDF (reference sequence). V was cut by 0 bases and J by 1 base, with 6 bases left in between. This chain's CDR3 is CATSRDRGNYGYTF. The CDR3 DNA is TGTGCCACCAGCAGAGATCGAGGTAACTATGGCTACACCTTC.

The V and J genes are TRBV11-3 and TRBJ2-1, with D possibly matching TRBD2 (6 bases). Trimming took 5 bases from V and 4 from J, leaving 12 bases between them. CDR1 and CDR2 (germline): SGHNT, YENEEA. The CDR3 consists of 14 residues. CDR3 nucleotide sequence: TGTGCCAGCAGCCCTTTTAGCGGATACAATGAGCAGTTCTTC. Translated, it gives CASSPFSGYNEQFF.

The genes are TRBV7-2 and TRBJ2-1; 7 bases map to TRBD1. V lost 0 bases to trimming and J lost 12 bases; unmatched junction nucleotides: 8. The CDR3 contains 14 residues. Germline CDR1 reads SGHTA; CDR2 reads FQGNSA. Here the CDR3 DNA reads TGTGCCAGCAGCTTAGCGCAGAGGGGGCGCGTGCAGTTCTTC. Protein: CASSLAQRGRVQFF.

The chain uses TRBV6-5 and TRBJ2-1, with D uncertain. Trimming pared 5 bases from V and 0 bases from J, leaving 11 bases between. CDR1 is MNHEY, CDR2 SVGAGI, per germline. CDR3 size: 15 residues. CDR3 sequence reads: CASSHDWNSYNEQFF. Written as DNA, the CDR3 is TGTGCCAGCAGTCACGACTGGAACTCCTACAATGAGCAGTTCTTC.

V usage is TRBV6-1 and J usage is TRBJ1-3; tentative D call: TRBD1 (6 bases). Germline values: CDR1 MNHNS, CDR2 SASEGT. Trimming stripped 0 bases from V and 4 bases from J, with 10 bases between. The CDR3 runs to 15 residues. CDR3 nucleotide sequence: TGTGCCAGCAGTGAAGCGGGGGGGCAAGGAAACACCATATATTTT. It specifies CASSEAGGQGNTIYF.

The V call is TRBV14, the J call TRBJ1-6; D perhaps matches TRBD1 (6 bases). From germline, CDR1 is SGHDN and CDR2 FVKESK. The length of the CDR3 is 12 residues. V lost 1 base to trimming and J lost 14 bases, with 9 bases between them. The CDR3 here is CASSQVRGSLHF. The CDR3 DNA reads as TGTGCCAGCAGCCAAGTAAGGGGGTCCCTCCACTTT.

The genes are TRBV25-1 and TRBJ1-4, with a weak D call TRBD1 (5 bases). The V and J ends lost 5 bases and 3 bases respectively, with 13 bases between them. Germline V CDR1 and CDR2: MGHDK, SYGVNS. The CDR3 has 15 residues. CDR3 loop: CASSRGTGPNEKLFF. CDR3 DNA sequence: TGTGCCAGCAGTCGTGGCACAGGCCCTAATGAAAAACTGTTTTTT.

The V call is TRBV11-2, the J call TRBJ2-5; 7 bases fit TRBD2. CDR1 is SGHAT and CDR2 is FQNNGV in the germline V gene. This CDR3 has 16 amino acids. V trimming: 3 bases; J trimming: 0 bases; junction bases outside the gene matches: 7. The CDR3 DNA follows: TGTGCCAGCAGCTTTCGGGGTAGCGGGTACCAAGAGACCCAGTACTTC. Translation: CASSFRGSGYQETQYF.

The chain carries TRBV6-2 or TRBV6-3 and TRBJ2-7, with TRBD1 matching over 7 bases. The CDR3 covers 15 residues. V gave up 0 bases and J gave up 1 base; unmatched junction bases: 3. Per the germline V gene, CDR1 is MNHEY and CDR2 is SVGEGT. The CDR3 DNA is TGTGCCAGCAGTTACTCGGGACAGCCTTCCTACGAGCAGTACTTC. Encoded protein: CASSYSGQPSYEQYF.

V is TRBV7-9 and J is TRBJ2-3; weak D call: TRBD2 (6 bases). Trimming removed 7 bases at V and 0 bases at J, with 11 bases between. Germline V gives CDR1 SEHNR, CDR2 FQNEAQ (reference sequence). There are 14 residues in the CDR3. This CDR3 is CASTTGTSTDTQYF. As DNA, the CDR3 is TGTGCCAGCACCACCGGGACTAGCACAGATACGCAGTATTTT.

The chain uses TRBV19 and TRBJ2-6; perhaps TRBD1 as D (6 bases). V gave up 4 bases and J gave up 1 base, with 11 bases separating them. CDR1 LNHDA and CDR2 SQIVND come from the germline V gene (reference sequence). The CDR3 loop spans 16 amino acids. CDR3 bases: TGTGCCAGTAGTAGACTACAGGGTTCTGGGGCCAACGTCCTGACTTTC. It encodes CASSRLQGSGANVLTF. Full variable domain (outside the CDR3, taken from reference TRBV19 and TRBJ2-6): DGGITQSPKYLFRKEGQNVTLSCEQNLNHDAMYWYRQDPGQGLRLIYYSQIVNDFQKGDIAEGYSVSREKKESFPLTVTSAQKNPTAFYLCASSRLQGSGANVLTFGAGSRLTVL.

The genes are TRBV11-2 and TRBJ2-7, with a tentative D call TRBD1 (5 bases). The V end was cut by 2 bases, the J end by 1 base, with 12 bases between. The V gene's germline CDR1 is SGHAT and CDR2 FQNNGV. This CDR3 contains 15 residues. The CDR3 nucleotides are TGTGCCAGCAGCTTATCGGCAGGGCCATCCTACGAGCAGTACTTC. Translating it yields CASSLSAGPSYEQYF.